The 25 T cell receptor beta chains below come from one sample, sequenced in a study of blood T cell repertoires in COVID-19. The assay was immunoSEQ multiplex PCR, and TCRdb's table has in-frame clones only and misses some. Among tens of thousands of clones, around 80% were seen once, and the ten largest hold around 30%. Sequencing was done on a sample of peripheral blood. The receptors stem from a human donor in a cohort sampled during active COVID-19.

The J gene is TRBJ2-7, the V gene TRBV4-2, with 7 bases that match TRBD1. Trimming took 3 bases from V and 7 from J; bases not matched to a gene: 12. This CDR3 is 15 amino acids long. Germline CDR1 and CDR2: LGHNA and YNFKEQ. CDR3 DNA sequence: TGTGCCAGCAGCCATGATGCCGGGACAGCCTCTGAGCAGTACTTC. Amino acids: CASSHDAGTASEQYF.

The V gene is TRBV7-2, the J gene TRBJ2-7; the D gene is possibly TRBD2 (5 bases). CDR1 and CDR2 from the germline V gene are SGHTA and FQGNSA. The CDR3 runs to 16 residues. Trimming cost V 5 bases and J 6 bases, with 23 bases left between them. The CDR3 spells CASSPRGFPVIGEQYF. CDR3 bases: TGTGCCAGCAGCCCCAGAGGGTTTCCCGTGATCGGCGAGCAGTACTTC.

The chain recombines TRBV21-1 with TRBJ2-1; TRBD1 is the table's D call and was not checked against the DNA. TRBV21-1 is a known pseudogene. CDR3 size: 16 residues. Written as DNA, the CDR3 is TGTGCCAGCAGCAAAGCGCTGGGGCGGACCTACAATGAGCAGTTCTTC. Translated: CASSKALGRTYNEQFF.

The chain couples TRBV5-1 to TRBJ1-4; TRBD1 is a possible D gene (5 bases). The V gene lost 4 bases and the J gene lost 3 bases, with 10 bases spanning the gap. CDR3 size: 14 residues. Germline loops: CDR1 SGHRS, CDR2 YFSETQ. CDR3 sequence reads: CASSRDSPNEKLFF. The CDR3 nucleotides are TGCGCCAGCAGCCGAGACAGCCCTAATGAAAAACTGTTTTTT.

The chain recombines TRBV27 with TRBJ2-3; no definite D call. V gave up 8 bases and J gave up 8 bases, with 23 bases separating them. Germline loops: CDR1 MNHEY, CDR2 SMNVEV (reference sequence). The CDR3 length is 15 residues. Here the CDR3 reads CASGDPRPGVGTQYF. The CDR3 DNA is TGTGCCAGCGGTGACCCCAGACCCGGAGTGGGTACGCAGTATTTT.

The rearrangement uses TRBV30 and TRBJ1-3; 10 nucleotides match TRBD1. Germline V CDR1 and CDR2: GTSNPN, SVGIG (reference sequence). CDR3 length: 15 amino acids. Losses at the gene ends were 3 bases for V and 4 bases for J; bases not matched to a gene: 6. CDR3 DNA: TGTGCCTGGAGGGGACAGGGGAGTCCCGGAAACACCATATATTTT. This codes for CAWRGQGSPGNTIYF.

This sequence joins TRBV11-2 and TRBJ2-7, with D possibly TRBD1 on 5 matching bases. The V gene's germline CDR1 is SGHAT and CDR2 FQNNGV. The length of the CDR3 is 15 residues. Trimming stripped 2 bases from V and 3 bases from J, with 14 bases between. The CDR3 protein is CASSLRTAGNYEQYF. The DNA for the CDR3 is TGTGCCAGCAGCTTAAGGACGGCAGGGAACTACGAGCAGTACTTC.

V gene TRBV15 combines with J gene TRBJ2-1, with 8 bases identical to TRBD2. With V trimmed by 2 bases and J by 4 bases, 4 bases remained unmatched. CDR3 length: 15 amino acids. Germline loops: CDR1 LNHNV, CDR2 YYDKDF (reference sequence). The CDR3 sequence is CATSRLAGLYNEQFF. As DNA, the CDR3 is TGTGCCACCAGCAGACTAGCGGGCCTATACAATGAGCAGTTCTTC.

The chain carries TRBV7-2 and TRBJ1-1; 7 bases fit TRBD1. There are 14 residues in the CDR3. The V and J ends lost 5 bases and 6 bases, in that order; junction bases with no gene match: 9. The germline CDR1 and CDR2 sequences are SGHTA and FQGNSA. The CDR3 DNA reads TGTGCCAGCAGCCCGGACAGGAGTGTGTCTGAAGCTTTCTTT. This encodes CASSPDRSVSEAFF.

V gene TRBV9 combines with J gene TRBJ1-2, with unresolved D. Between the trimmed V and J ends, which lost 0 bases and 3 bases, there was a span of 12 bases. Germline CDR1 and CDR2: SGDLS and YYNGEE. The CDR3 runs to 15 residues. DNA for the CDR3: TGTGCCAGCAGCGTAGATGGCACGATCCACTATGGCTACACCTTC. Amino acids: CASSVDGTIHYGYTF. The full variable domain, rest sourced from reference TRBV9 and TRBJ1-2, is DSGVTQTPKHLITATGQRVTLRCSPRSGDLSVYWYQQSLDQGLQFLIQYYNGEERAKGNILERFSAQQFPDLHSELNLSSLELGDSALYFCASSVDGTIHYGYTFGSGTRLTVV.

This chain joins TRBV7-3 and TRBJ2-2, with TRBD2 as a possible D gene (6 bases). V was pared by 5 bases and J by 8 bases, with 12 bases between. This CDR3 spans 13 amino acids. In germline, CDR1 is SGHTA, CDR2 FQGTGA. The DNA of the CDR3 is TGTGCCAGCAGCCAAGCGGGCTTTGGGGAGCTGTTTTTT. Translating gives CASSQAGFGELFF.

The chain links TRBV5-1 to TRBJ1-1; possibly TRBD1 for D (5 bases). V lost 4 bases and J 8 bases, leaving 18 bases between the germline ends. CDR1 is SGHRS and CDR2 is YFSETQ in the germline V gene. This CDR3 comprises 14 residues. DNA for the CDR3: TGCGCCAGCAGCGAAGACAGACAAGGCAGAGAAGCTTTCTTT. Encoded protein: CASSEDRQGREAFF.

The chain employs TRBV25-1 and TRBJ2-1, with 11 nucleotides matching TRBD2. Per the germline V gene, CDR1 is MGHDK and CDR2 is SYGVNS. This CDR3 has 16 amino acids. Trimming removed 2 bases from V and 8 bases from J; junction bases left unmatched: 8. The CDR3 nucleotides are TGTGCCAGCAGTGAACCTAGCGGGAGGCCGGGGGATGAGCAGTTCTTC. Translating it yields CASSEPSGRPGDEQFF.

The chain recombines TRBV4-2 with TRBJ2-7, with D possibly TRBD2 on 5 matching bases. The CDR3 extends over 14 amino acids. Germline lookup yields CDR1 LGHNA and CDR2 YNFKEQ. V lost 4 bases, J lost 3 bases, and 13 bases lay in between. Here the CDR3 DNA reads TGTGCCAGCAGCCCGCGGGCCCCCGGCTACGAGCAGTACTTC. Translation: CASSPRAPGYEQYF.

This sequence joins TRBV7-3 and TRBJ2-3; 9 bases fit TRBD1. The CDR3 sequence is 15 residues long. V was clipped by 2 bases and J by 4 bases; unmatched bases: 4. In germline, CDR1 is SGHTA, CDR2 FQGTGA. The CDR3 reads CASSLSGTGSDTQYF. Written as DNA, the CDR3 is TGTGCCAGCAGCTTATCCGGGACAGGGTCAGATACGCAGTATTTT.

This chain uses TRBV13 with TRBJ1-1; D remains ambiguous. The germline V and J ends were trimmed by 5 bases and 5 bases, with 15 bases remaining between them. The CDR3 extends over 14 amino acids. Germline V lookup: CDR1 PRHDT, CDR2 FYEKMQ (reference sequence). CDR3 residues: CASSGVWSGTEAFF. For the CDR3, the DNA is TGTGCCAGCAGCGGGGTATGGTCGGGGACTGAAGCTTTCTTT. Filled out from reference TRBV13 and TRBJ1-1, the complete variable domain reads AAGVIQSPRHLIKEKRETATLKCYPIPRHDTVYWYQQGPGQDPQFLISFYEKMQSDKGSIPDRFSAQQFSDYHSELNMSSLELGDSALYFCASSGVWSGTEAFFGQGTRLTVV.

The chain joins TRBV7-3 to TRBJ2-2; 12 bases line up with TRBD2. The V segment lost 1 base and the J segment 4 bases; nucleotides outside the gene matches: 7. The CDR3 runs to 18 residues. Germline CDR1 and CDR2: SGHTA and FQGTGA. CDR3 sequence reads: CASSLIASGRDGTGELFF. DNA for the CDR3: TGTGCCAGCAGCTTAATTGCTAGCGGGAGGGATGGCACCGGGGAGCTGTTTTTT.

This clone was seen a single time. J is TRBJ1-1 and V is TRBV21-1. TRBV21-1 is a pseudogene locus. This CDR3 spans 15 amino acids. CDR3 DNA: TGTGCCAGCAGCAATGGCGGGGGATGGGGCACTGAAGCTTTCTTT. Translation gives CASSNGGGWGTEAFF.

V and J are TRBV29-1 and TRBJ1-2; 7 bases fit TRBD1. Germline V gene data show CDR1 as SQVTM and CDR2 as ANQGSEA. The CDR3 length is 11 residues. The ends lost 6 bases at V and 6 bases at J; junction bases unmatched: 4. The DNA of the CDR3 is TGCAGCGTCGGACAGGATAATGGCTACACCTTC. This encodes CSVGQDNGYTF.

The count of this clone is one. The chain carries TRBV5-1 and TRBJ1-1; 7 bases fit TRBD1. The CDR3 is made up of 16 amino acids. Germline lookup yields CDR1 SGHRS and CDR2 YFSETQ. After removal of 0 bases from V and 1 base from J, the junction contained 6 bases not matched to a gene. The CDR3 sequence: CASSLEGALGNTEAFF. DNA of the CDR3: TGCGCCAGCAGCTTGGAGGGGGCGCTCGGGAACACTGAAGCTTTCTTT.

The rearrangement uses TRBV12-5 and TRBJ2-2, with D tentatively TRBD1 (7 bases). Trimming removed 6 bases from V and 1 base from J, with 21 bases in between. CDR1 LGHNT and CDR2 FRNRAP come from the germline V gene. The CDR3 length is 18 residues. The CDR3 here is CASGSLPGGRENTGELFF. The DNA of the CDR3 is TGTGCTAGTGGCAGTCTCCCAGGGGGGCGGGAGAACACCGGGGAGCTGTTTTTT.

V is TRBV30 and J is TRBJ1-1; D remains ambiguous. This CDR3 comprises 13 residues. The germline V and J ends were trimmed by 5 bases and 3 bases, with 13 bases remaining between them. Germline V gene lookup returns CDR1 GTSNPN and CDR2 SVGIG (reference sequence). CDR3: CAWGRGSDTEAFF. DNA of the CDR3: TGTGCCTGGGGTCGCGGCTCGGACACTGAAGCTTTCTTT. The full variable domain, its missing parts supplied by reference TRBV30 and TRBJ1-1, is SQTIHQWPATLVQPVGSPLSLECTVEGTSNPNLYWYRQAAGRGLQLLFYSVGIGQISSEVPQNLSASRPQDRQFILSSKKLLLSDSGFYLCAWGRGSDTEAFFGQGTRLTVV.

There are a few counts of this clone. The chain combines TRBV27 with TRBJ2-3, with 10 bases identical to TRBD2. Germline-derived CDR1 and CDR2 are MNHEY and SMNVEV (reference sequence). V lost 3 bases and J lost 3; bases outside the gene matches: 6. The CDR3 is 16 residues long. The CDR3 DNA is TGTGCCAGCAGTTTGCCTAGCGGGAGAGGTACAGATACGCAGTATTTT. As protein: CASSLPSGRGTDTQYF.

This CDR3 reads CASSLTRNTEAFF. For the CDR3, the DNA is TGTGCCAGCAGCCTTACCAGGAACACTGAAGCTTTCTTT. The genes are TRBV11-2 and TRBJ1-1; D remains unclear. The CDR3 has 13 residues. From germline, CDR1 is SGHAT and CDR2 FQNNGV. The V end was cut by 5 bases, the J end by 1 base, with 8 bases between.

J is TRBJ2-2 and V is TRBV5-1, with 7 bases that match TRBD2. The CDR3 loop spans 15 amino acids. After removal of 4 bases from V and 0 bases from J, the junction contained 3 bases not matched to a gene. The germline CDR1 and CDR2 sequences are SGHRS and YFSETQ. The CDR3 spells CASSLREANTGELFF. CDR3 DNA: TGCGCCAGCAGCCTTCGGGAGGCGAACACCGGGGAGCTGTTTTTT.